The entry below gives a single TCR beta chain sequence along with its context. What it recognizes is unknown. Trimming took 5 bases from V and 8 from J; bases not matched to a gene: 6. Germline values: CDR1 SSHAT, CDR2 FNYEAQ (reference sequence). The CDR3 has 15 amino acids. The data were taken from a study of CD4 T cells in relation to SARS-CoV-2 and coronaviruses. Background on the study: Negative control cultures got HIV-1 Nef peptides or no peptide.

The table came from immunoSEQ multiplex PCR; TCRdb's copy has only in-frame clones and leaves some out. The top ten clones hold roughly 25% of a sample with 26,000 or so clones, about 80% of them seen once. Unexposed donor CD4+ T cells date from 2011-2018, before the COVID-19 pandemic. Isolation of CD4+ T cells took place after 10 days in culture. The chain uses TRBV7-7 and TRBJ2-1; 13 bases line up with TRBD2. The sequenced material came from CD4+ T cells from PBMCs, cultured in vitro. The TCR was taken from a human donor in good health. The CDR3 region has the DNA TGTGCCAGCAGCGCGACTAGCGGGGGGAGGGATGAGCAGTTCTTC. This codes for CASSATSGGRDEQFF.